This is a list of T cell receptor beta chains from one sample in a study of shared clonotypes between healthy human individuals. The protocol was immunoSEQ multiplex PCR, while the TCRdb copy is restricted to in-frame clones and leaves out a portion. The data hold some 1.4 million clones, with more than 95% observed a single time. The material sequenced was naive CD4+ T cells sorted from blood. These receptors were collected from a young man in good health. CDR3s include the opening cysteine and the closing phenylalanine or tryptophan. D genes are given only for firm matches. Clone size is shown for a subset of rows, as once, few, many or a class of expanded clone.

>TRBJ2-5|-|TRBV7-3|TRBD1
TGTGCCAGCAGCTTAAGGCCGGGACAGGGAAAGGAGACCCAGTACTTC
CASSLRPGQGKETQYF
>TRBJ1-2|-|TRBV9|-
TGTGCCAGCAGCGTAGACGCTAACTATGGCTACACCTTC
CASSVDANYGYTF
>TRBJ2-1|-|TRBV5-1|-
TGCGCCAGCACGAGGGGACCCTTTTACAATGAGCAGTTCTTC
CASTRGPFYNEQFF
>TRBJ2-7|-|TRBV4-3|TRBD1
TGCGCCAGCAGCCAAGCTCCTGACAGGGAAGGGGACGAGCAGTACTTC
CASSQAPDREGDEQYF
>TRBJ2-5|-|TRBV9|-
TGTGCCAGCAGCGCCCTAGGAGAGACCCAGTACTTC
CASSALGETQYF
>TRBJ1-2|-|TRBV5-5|-
TGTGCCAGCACCCCGGGCCGAGCTAACTATGGCTACACCTTC
CASTPGRANYGYTF
>TRBJ1-4|-|TRBV9|TRBD1
TGTGCCAGCAGCGCAAACAGGGGGCAGGGGGATGAAAAACTGTTTTTT
CASSANRGQGDEKLFF
>TRBJ1-4|-|TRBV5-1|-
TGCGCCAGCAGCGAGGACAGAGTTAATGAAAAACTGTTTTTT
CASSEDRVNEKLFF
>TRBJ2-2|-|TRBV2|-
TGTGCCAGCAGCGGCAGCTGGCGGGGTCCGAACACCGGGGAGCTGTTTTTT
CASSGSWRGPNTGELFF
>TRBJ2-3|-|TRBV18|TRBD1
TGTGCCAGCTCACCACGGGACAGGGAGGATACGCAGTATTTT
CASSPRDREDTQYF
>TRBJ1-1|-|TRBV9|-
TGTGCCAGCAGCGTAGCAACGGGCTCGAACACTGAAGCTTTCTTT
CASSVATGSNTEAFF
>TRBJ2-5|-|TRBV7-6|-
TGTGCCAGCAGCCCCCTTCCCCCCCAAGAGACCCAGTACTTC
CASSPLPPQETQYF
>TRBJ2-5|-|TRBV2|TRBD2
TGTGCCAGCACCATGGGACTAGCGGGAGGCAACCAAGAGACCCAGTACTTC
CASTMGLAGGNQETQYF
>TRBJ2-7|-|TRBV19|TRBD1
TGTGCCAGTAGTACGGGACAGGGGCTCTCCTACGAGCAGTACTTC
CASSTGQGLSYEQYF
>TRBJ2-5|-|TRBV6-6|TRBD2
TGTGCCAGCAGGAAACTAGCGGGGACGGGGGAGACCCAGTACTTC
CASRKLAGTGETQYF
>TRBJ1-2|-|TRBV5-4|-
TGCGCCAGCAGCCAAGACCAGGGGCGGAACTATGGCTACACCTTC
CASSQDQGRNYGYTF
>TRBJ2-5|-|TRBV7-2|-
TGTGCCAGCAGCTTAGTCGGGAGTGGGGAGACCCAGTACTTC
CASSLVGSGETQYF
>TRBJ2-1|-|TRBV7-3|TRBD2
TGTGCCAGCAGCTTAGGACTAGCGGGAGTGAAAGAGCAGTTCTTC
CASSLGLAGVKEQFF
>TRBJ2-2|-|TRBV9|TRBD1
TGTGCCAGCAGCGTCCACAGGGGAAACACCGGGGAGCTGTTTTTT
CASSVHRGNTGELFF
>TRBJ2-7|once|TRBV11-1|-
TGTGCCAGCAGCCCTGGCGGTATCGGTAGGGTCCTCTCCTACGAGCAGTACTTC
CASSPGGIGRVLSYEQYF
>TRBJ2-2|-|TRBV28|TRBD2
TGTGCCAGCAGTCTAGCGGGAAACACCGGGGAGCTGTTTTTT
CASSLAGNTGELFF
>TRBJ2-2|-|TRBV10-3|-
TGTGCCATCAGTGAGTCTGGGACAACGAACACCGGGGAGCTGTTTTTT
CAISESGTTNTGELFF
>TRBJ1-2|-|TRBV6-4|TRBD1
TGTGCCAGCAGTGGGACAGGGGGAAGCTATGGCTACACCTTC
CASSGTGGSYGYTF
>TRBJ2-2|-|TRBV9|-
TGTGCCAGCAGCGTTCTGGGGCTGAACACCGGGGAGCTGTTTTTT
CASSVLGLNTGELFF
>TRBJ2-2|-|TRBV10-3|TRBD1
TGTGCCATCACAGGACAGGGTTTTTCCGGGGAGCTGTTTTTT
CAITGQGFSGELFF
>TRBJ2-4|-|TRBV29-1|TRBD1
TGCAGCGTTAGGGGGCGACTGCAGGAAAACATTCAGTACTTC
CSVRGRLQENIQYF
>TRBJ2-5|-|TRBV12-2|-
TGTGCAAGTCGCTTAGGGGTCGAAGAGACCCAGTACTTC
CASRLGVEETQYF